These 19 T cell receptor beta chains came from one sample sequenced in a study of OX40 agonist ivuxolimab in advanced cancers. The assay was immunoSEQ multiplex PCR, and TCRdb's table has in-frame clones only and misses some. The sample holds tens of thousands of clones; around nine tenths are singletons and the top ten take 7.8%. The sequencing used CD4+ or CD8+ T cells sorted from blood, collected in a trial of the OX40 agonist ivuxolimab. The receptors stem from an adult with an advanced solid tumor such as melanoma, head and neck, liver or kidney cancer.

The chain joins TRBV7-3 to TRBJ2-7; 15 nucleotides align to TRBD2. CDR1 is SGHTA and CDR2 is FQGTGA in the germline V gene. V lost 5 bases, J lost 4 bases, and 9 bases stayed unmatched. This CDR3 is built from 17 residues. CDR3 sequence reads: CASSPGLAGGPDYEQYF. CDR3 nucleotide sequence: TGTGCCAGCAGCCCCGGACTAGCGGGAGGGCCTGATTACGAGCAGTACTTC.

Here the CDR3 DNA reads TGTGCCAGCAGCCAAGAGTGGACGTCCTACGAGCAGTACTTC. Translated, it gives CASSQEWTSYEQYF. The chain uses TRBV5-4 and TRBJ2-7; D call uncertain. Trimming removed 4 bases from V and 1 base from J, with 12 bases in between. This CDR3 contains 14 residues. The germline V gene encodes CDR1 SGHNT and CDR2 YYREEE (reference sequence).

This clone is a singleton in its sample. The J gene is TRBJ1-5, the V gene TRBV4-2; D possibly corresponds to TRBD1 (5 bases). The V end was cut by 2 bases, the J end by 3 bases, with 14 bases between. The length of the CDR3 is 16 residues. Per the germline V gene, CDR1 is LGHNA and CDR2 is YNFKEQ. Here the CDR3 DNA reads TGTGCCAGCAGCCAACGGGACCTCGGACTCAATCAGCCCCAGCATTTT. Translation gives CASSQRDLGLNQPQHF.

CDR3 loop: CASSDQAVPDTQYF. For the CDR3, the DNA is TGTGCCAGCAGTGATCAGGCAGTACCAGATACGCAGTATTTT. The chain has TRBV2 and TRBJ2-3; D remains unclear. The CDR3 extends over 14 amino acids. Per germline, CDR1 SNHLY and CDR2 FYNNEI. The ends were cut back, 3 bases at V and 4 bases at J, with 11 bases in the middle.

CDR3 region: CSAILEETQYF. The CDR3 nucleotides are TGCAGTGCTATCCTGGAAGAGACCCAGTACTTC. The chain couples TRBV20-1 to TRBJ2-5; D gene uncertain. Germline V gene lookup returns CDR1 DFQATT and CDR2 SNEGSKA (reference sequence). CDR3 size: 11 residues. V was cut by 4 bases and J by 3 bases, with 6 bases left in between.

DNA for the CDR3: TGCAGCGCAGGAGACAGGGGGTACTCCTACGAGCAGTACTTC. It yields the protein CSAGDRGYSYEQYF. V is TRBV29-1 and J is TRBJ2-7; 9 bases fit TRBD1. V lost 7 bases, J lost 0 bases, and 7 bases stayed unmatched. Per germline, CDR1 SQVTM and CDR2 ANQGSEA. The CDR3 consists of 14 residues.

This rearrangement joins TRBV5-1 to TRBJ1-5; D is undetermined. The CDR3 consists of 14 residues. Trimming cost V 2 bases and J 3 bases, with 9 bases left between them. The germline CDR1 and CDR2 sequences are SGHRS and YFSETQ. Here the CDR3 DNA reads TGCGCCAGCAGCTTTGATGGGAACAATCAGCCCCAGCATTTT. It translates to CASSFDGNNQPQHF. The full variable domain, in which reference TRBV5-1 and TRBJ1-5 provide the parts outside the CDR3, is KAGVTQTPRYLIKTRGQQVTLSCSPISGHRSVSWYQQTPGQGLQFLFEYFSETQRNKGNFPGRFSGRQFSNSRSEMNVSTLELGDSALYLCASSFDGNNQPQHFGDGTRLSIL.

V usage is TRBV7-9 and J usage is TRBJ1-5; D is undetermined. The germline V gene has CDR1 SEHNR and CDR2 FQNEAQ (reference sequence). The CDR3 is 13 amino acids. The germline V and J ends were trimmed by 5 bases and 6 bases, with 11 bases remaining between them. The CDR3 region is CASSPAGRQPQHF. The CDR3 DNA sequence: TGTGCCAGCAGCCCCGCCGGGCGTCAGCCCCAGCATTTT.

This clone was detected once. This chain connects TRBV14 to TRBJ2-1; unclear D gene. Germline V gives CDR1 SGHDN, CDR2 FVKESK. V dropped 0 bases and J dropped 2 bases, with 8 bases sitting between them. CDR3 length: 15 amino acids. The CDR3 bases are TGTGCCAGCAGCCAAGACATCCGGGCCTACAATGAGCAGTTCTTC. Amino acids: CASSQDIRAYNEQFF.

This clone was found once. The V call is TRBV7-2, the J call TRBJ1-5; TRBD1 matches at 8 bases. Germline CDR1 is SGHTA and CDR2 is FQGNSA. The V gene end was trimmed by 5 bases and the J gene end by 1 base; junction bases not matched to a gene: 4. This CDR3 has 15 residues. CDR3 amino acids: CASSRGQGSNQPQHF. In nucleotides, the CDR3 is TGTGCCAGCAGCCGAGGACAGGGAAGCAATCAGCCCCAGCATTTT.

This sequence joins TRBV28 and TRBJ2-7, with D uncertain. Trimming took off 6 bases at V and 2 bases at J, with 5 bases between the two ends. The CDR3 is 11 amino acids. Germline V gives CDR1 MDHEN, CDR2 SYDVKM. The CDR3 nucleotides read TGTGCCAGCAGGGTCGCCTACGAGCAGTACTTC. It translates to CASRVAYEQYF.

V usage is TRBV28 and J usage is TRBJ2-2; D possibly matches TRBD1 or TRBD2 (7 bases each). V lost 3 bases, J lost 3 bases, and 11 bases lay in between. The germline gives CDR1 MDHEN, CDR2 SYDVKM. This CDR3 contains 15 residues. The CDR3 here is CASSLTGRDTGELFF. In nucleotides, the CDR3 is TGTGCCAGCAGTTTGACAGGGAGGGACACCGGGGAGCTGTTTTTT.

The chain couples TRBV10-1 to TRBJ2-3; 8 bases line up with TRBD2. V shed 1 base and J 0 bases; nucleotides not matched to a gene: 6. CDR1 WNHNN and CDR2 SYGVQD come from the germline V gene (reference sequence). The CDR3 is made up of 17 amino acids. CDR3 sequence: CASSEFESSGSTDTQYF. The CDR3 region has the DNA TGCGCCAGCAGTGAGTTCGAGTCTAGCGGGAGCACAGATACGCAGTATTTT.

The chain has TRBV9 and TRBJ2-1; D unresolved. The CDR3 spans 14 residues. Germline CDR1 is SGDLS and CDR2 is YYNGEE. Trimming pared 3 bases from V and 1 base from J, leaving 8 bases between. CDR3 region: CASSAVTSYNEQFF. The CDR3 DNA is TGTGCCAGCAGCGCCGTGACTTCCTACAATGAGCAGTTCTTC.

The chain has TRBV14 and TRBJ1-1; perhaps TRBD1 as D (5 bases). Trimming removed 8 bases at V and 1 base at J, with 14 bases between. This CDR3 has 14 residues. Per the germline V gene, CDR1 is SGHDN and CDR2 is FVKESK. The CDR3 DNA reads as TGTGCCAGCGCCATCCTCAGGGAGAACACTGAAGCTTTCTTT. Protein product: CASAILRENTEAFF.

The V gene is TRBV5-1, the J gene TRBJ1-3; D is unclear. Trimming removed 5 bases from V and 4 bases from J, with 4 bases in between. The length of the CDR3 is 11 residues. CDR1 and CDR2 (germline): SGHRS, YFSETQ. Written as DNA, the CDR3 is TGCGCCAGCAGGGAGGGAAACACCATATATTTT. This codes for CASREGNTIYF.

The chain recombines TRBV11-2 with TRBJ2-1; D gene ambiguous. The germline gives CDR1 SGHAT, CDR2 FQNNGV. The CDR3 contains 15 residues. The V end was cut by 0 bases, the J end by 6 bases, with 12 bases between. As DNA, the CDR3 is TGTGCCAGCAGCTTAGATCGCCCTAGGGTCAATGAGCAGTTCTTC. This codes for CASSLDRPRVNEQFF.

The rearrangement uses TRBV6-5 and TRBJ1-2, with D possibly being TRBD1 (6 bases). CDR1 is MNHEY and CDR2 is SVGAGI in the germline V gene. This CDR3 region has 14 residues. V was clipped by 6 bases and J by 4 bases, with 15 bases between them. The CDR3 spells CASRTWGQSYGYTF. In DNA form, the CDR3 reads TGTGCCAGCAGGACGTGGGGGCAGAGCTATGGCTACACCTTC.

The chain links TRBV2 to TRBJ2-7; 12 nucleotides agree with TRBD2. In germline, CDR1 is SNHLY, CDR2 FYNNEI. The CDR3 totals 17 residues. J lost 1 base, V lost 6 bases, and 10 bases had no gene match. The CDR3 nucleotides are TGTGCCAGCAGAAATGGACTAGCGGGATTCTGGTCCTACGAGCAGTACTTC. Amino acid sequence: CASRNGLAGFWSYEQYF.